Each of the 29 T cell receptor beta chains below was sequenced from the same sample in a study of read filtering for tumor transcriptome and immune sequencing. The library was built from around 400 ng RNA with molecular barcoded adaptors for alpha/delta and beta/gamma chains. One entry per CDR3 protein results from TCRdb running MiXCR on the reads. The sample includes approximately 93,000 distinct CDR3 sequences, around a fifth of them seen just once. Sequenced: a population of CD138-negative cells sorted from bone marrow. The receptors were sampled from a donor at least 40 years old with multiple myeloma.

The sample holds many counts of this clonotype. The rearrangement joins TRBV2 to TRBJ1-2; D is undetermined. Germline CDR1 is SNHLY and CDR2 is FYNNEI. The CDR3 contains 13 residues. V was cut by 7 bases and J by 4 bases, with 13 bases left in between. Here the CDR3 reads CASIRAAIYGYTF. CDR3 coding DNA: TGTGCCAGCATTCGGGCAGCCATCTATGGCTACACCTTC.

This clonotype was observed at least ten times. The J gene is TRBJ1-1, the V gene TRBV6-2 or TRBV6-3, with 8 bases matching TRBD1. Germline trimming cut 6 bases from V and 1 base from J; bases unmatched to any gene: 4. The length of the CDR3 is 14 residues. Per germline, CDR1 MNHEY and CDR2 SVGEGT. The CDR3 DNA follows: TGTGCCAGCAGAACAGGGGGTCCGAACACTGAAGCTTTCTTT. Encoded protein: CASRTGGPNTEAFF.

The CDR3 DNA follows: TGTGCCAGCAGCTTAGCGCAGGGTGGTAATTCACCCCTCCACTTT. Protein: CASSLAQGGNSPLHF. The chain has TRBV7-2 and TRBJ1-6; D possibly corresponds to TRBD1 (5 bases). Trimming removed 0 bases at V and 6 bases at J, with 9 bases between. CDR1 is SGHTA and CDR2 is FQGNSA in the germline V gene. This CDR3 spans 15 amino acids.

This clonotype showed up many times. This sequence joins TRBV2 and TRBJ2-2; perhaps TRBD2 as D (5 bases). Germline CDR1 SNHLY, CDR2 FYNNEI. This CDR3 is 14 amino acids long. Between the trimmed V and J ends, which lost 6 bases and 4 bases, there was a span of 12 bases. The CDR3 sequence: CASSRLASTGELFF. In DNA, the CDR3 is TGTGCCAGCAGCAGGCTAGCTTCCACCGGGGAGCTGTTTTTT.

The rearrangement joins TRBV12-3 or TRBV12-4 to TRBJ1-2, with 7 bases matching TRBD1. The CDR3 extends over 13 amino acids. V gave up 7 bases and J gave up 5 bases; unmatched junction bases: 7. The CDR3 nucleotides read TGTGCCAGCACCTTGGGACAGACGTATGGCTACACCTTC. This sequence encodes CASTLGQTYGYTF.

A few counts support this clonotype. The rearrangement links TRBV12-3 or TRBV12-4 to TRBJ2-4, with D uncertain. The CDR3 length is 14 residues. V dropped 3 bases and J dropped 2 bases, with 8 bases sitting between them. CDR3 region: CASSFQATKNIQYF. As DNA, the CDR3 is TGTGCCAGCAGTTTCCAGGCGACCAAAAACATTCAGTACTTC.

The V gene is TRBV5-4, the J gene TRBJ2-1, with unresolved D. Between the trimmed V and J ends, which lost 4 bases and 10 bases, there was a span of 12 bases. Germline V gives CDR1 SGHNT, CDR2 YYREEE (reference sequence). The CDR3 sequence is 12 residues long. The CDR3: CASSVGPLEQFF. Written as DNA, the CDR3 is TGTGCCAGCAGCGTGGGTCCGCTAGAGCAGTTCTTC.

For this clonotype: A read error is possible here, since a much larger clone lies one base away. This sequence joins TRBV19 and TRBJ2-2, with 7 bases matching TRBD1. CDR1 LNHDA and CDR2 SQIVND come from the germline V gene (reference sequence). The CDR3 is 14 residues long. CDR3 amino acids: CASRGTANTGELSF. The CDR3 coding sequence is TGTGCCAGTAGGGGGACAGCGAACACCGGGGAGCTGTCTTTT.

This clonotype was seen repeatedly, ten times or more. This CDR3 is CSVVSLLEAFF. The CDR3 region has the DNA TGCAGCGTCGTCTCTCTACTAGAAGCTTTCTTT. The V call is TRBV29-1, the J call TRBJ1-1; D gene ambiguous. V lost 6 bases and J lost 8, with 13 bases in between. There are 11 residues in the CDR3. Germline CDR1 SQVTM, CDR2 ANQGSEA. The full variable domain, rest sourced from reference TRBV29-1 and TRBJ1-1, is SAVISQKPSRDICQRGTSLTIQCQVDSQVTMMFWYRQQPGQSLTLIATANQGSEATYESGFVIDKFPISRPNLTFSTLTVSNMSPEDSSIYLCSVVSLLEAFFGQGTRLTVV.

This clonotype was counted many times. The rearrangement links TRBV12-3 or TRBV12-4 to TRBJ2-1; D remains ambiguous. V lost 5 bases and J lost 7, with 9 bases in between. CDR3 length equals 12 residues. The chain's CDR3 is CASSRPENEQFF. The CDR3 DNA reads TGTGCCAGCAGTCGGCCCGAGAATGAGCAGTTCTTC.

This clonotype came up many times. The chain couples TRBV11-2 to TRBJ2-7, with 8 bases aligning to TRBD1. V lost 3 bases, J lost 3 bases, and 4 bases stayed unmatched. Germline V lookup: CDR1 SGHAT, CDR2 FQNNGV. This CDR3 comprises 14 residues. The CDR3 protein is CASSFGQGHYEQYF. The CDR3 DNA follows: TGTGCCAGCAGCTTCGGACAGGGCCACTACGAGCAGTACTTC. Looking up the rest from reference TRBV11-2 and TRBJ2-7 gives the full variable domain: EAGVAQSPRYKIIEKRQSVAFWCNPISGHATLYWYQQILGQGPKLLIQFQNNGVVDDSQLPKDRFSAERLKGVDSTLKIQPAKLEDSAVYLCASSFGQGHYEQYFGPGTRLTVT.

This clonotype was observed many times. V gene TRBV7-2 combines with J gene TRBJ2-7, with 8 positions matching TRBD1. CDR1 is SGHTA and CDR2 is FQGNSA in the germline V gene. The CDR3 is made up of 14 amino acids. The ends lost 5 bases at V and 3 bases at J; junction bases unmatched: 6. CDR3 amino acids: CASSLRTGSYEQYF. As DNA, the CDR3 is TGTGCCAGCAGCCTGCGGACAGGGAGCTACGAGCAGTACTTC.

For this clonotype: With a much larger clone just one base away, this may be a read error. The chain's CDR3 is CASSPYRGRYNTEVFF. CDR3 bases: TGTGCCAGCAGTCCTTACAGGGGGCGGTATAACACTGAAGTTTTCTTT. The rearrangement uses TRBV2 and TRBJ1-1; 9 bases are a match to TRBD1. The germline gives CDR1 SNHLY, CDR2 FYNNEI. The CDR3 spans 16 residues.

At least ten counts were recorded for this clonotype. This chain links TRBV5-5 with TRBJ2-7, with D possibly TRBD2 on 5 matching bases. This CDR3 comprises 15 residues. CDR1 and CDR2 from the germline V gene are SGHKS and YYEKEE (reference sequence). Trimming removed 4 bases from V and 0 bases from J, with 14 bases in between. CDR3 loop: CASSKEVLTSYEQYF. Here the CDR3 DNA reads TGTGCCAGCAGCAAGGAGGTCCTGACCTCCTACGAGCAGTACTTC.

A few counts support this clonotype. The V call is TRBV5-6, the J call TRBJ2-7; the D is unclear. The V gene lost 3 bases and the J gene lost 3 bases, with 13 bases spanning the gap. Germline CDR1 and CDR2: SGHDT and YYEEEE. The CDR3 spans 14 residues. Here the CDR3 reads CASSSSSLVYEQYF. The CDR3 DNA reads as TGTGCCAGCAGCTCTTCCTCTCTGGTCTACGAGCAGTACTTC.

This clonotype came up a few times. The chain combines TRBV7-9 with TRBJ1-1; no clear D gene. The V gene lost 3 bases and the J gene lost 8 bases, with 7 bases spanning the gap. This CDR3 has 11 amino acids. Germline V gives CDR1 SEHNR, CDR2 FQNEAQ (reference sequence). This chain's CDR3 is CASSFNEEAFF. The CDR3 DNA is TGTGCCAGCAGCTTTAACGAAGAAGCTTTCTTT.

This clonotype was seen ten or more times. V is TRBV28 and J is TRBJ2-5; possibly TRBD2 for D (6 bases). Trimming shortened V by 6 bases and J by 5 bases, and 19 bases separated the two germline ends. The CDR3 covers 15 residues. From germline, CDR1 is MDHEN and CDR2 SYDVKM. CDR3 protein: CASSTQLAGLETQYF. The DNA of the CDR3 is TGTGCCAGCAGCACCCAACTGGCGGGGTTGGAGACCCAGTACTTC.

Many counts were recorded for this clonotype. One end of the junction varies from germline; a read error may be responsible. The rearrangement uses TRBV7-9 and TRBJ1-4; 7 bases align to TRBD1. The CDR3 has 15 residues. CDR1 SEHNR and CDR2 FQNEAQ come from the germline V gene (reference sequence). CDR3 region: CASSSTGVTNEKLLF. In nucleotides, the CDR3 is TGTGCCAGCAGCTCCACAGGGGTGACTAATGAAAAACTGCTTTTT.

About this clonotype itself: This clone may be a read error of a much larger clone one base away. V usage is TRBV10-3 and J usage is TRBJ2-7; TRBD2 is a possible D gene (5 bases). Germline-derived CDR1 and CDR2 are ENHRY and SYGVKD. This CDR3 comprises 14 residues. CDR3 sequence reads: CASSESGGLREQYF. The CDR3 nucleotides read TGCGCCAGCAGTGAGTCAGGAGGCCTCCGCGAGCAGTACTTC.

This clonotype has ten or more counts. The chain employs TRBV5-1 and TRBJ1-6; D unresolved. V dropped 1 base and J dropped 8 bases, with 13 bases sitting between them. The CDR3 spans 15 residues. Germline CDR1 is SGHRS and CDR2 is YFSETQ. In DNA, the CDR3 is TGCGCCAGCAGCTTGCGGAGTTTTTCTGATTCACCCCTCCACTTT. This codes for CASSLRSFSDSPLHF.

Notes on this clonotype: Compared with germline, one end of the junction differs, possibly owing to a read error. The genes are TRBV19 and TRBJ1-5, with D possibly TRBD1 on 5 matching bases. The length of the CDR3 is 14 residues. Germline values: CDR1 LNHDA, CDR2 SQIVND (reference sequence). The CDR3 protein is CANSIRDPLQPQHF. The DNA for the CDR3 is TGTGCCAATAGTATCCGGGACCCCCTCCAGCCCCAGCATTTT.

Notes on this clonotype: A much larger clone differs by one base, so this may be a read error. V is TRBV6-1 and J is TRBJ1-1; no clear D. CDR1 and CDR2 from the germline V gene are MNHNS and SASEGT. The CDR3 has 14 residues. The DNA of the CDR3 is TGTGCCAGCAGTGAAAAGGGAGCGAACACTGAAGCTATCTTT. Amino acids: CASSEKGANTEAIF.

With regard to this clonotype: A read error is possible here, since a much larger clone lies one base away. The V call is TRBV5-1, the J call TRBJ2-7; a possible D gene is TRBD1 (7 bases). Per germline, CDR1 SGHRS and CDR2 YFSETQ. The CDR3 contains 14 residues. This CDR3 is CASSHTGAPRERYF. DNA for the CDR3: TGCGCCAGCAGCCACACAGGGGCCCCTCGGGAGCGGTACTTC.

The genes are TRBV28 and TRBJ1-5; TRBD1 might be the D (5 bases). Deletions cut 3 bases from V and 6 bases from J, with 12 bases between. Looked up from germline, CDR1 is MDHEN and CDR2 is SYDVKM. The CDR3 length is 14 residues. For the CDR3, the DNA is TGTGCCAGCAGTTTCTTACAGGCAGGTCAGCCCCAGCATTTT. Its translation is CASSFLQAGQPQHF.

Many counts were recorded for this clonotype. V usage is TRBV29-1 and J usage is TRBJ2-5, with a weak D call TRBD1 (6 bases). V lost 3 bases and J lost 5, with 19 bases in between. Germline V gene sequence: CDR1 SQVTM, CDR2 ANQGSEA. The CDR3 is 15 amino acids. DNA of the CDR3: TGCAGCGTTGATCTGTGGACAGAGTCCGTGGAGACCCAGTACTTC. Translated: CSVDLWTESVETQYF.

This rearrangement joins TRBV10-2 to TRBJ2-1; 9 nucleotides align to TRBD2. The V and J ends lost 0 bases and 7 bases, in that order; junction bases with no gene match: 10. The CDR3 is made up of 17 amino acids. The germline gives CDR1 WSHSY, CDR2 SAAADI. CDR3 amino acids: CASSESSSGTLGNEQFF. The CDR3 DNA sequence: TGCGCCAGCAGTGAGTCTTCTAGCGGGACCCTGGGGAATGAGCAGTTCTTC.

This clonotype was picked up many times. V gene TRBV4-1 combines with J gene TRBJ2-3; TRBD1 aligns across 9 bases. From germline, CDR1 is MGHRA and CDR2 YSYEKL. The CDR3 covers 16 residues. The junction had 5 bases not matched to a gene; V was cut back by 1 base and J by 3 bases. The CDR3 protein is CASSQGIGTGTDTQYF. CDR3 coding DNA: TGCGCCAGCAGCCAAGGCATAGGGACAGGGACAGATACGCAGTATTTT.

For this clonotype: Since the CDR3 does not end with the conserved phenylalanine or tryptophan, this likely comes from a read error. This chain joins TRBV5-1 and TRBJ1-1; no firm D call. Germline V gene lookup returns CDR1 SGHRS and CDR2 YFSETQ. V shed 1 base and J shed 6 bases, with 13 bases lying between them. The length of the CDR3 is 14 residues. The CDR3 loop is CASSLLAGTPEAFS. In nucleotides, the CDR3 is TGCGCCAGCAGCTTGCTCGCAGGTACCCCTGAAGCTTTCTCT.

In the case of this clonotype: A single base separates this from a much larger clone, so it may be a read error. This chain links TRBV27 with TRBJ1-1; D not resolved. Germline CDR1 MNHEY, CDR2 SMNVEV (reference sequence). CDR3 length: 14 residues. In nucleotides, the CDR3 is TGTGCCAGCAGTTTTACCTTGTTTAACACTGAAGCTCTCTTT. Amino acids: CASSFTLFNTEALF.